These T cell receptor beta chains were read from a single sample in a study of Ad26.COV2.S vaccination and SARS-CoV-2 variants. Profiled with immunoSEQ multiplex PCR; TCRdb holds only in-frame clones, not every one. The sample yields some 340,000 clones, about 86% seen once. Sequenced material: peripheral blood, taken in a trial of Ad26.COV2.S vaccine versus placebo. These receptors were obtained from a person aged 18-60 years who received the Ad26.COV2.S COVID-19 vaccine or a placebo. CDR3s include the opening cysteine and the closing phenylalanine or tryptophan. Fields, in order: V gene, D gene, J gene, CDR3 protein, CDR3 DNA. D genes are given only for firm matches.

V gene: TRBV12-3/TRBV12-4; D gene: -; J gene: TRBJ2-5; CDR3 protein: CASSFFLGQTQYF; CDR3 DNA: TGTGCCAGCAGTTTCTTCCTGGGGCAGACCCAGTACTTC
V gene: TRBV24-1; D gene: -; J gene: TRBJ2-1; CDR3 protein: CATSRWGNDEQFF; CDR3 DNA: TGTGCCACCAGTCGATGGGGGAATGATGAGCAGTTCTTC
V gene: TRBV6-5; D gene: TRBD1; J gene: TRBJ1-2; CDR3 protein: CASRVTGINYGYTF; CDR3 DNA: TGTGCCAGCAGGGTGACAGGGATTAACTATGGCTACACCTTC
V gene: TRBV6-5; D gene: -; J gene: TRBJ1-1; CDR3 protein: CASSYLTGTEAFF; CDR3 DNA: TGTGCCAGCAGTTACCTTACAGGGACTGAAGCTTTCTTT
V gene: TRBV20-1; D gene: -; J gene: TRBJ2-1; CDR3 protein: CSASSRGWPNEQFF; CDR3 DNA: TGCAGTGCTAGTAGTCGGGGGTGGCCCAATGAGCAGTTCTTC
V gene: TRBV5-4; D gene: -; J gene: TRBJ1-2; CDR3 protein: CASSSRRQDDGYTF; CDR3 DNA: TGTGCCAGCAGCTCAAGGCGACAGGACGATGGCTACACCTTC
V gene: TRBV29-1; D gene: -; J gene: TRBJ2-5; CDR3 protein: CSVEILATKETQYF; CDR3 DNA: TGCAGCGTTGAGATTCTTGCTACTAAAGAGACCCAGTACTTC
V gene: TRBV5-1; D gene: -; J gene: TRBJ1-4; CDR3 protein: CASSFGGANEKLFF; CDR3 DNA: TGCGCCAGCAGCTTCGGGGGGGCTAATGAAAAACTGTTTTTT
V gene: TRBV6-5; D gene: TRBD1; J gene: TRBJ1-2; CDR3 protein: CATQQGYGYTF; CDR3 DNA: TGTGCCACCCAACAGGGGTATGGCTACACCTTC
V gene: TRBV3-1/TRBV3-2; D gene: TRBD2; J gene: TRBJ2-5; CDR3 protein: CASSHPGLASETQYF; CDR3 DNA: TGTGCCAGCAGTCATCCGGGACTAGCGTCAGAGACCCAGTACTTC
V gene: TRBV11-3; D gene: TRBD2; J gene: TRBJ2-1; CDR3 protein: CASSLEPGTAFSGGEYNEQFF; CDR3 DNA: TGTGCCAGCAGCTTAGAACCCGGGACTGCTTTTAGCGGGGGGGAGTACAATGAGCAGTTCTTC
V gene: TRBV6-2/TRBV6-3; D gene: TRBD1; J gene: TRBJ1-1; CDR3 protein: CASSTRTGGTEAFF; CDR3 DNA: TGTGCCAGCAGTACCCGGACAGGGGGGACTGAAGCTTTCTTT
V gene: TRBV7-2; D gene: TRBD2; J gene: TRBJ2-2; CDR3 protein: CASSLGLAHTGELFF; CDR3 DNA: TGTGCCAGCAGCCTCGGACTAGCGCACACCGGGGAGCTGTTTTTT
V gene: TRBV19; D gene: -; J gene: TRBJ2-5; CDR3 protein: CASAHSRWQGPQETQYF; CDR3 DNA: TGTGCCAGTGCTCACTCTCGGTGGCAGGGACCCCAAGAGACCCAGTACTTC